The rows below give T cell receptor beta chains drawn from one sample of a study of shared clonotypes between healthy human individuals. This table comes from immunoSEQ multiplex PCR, and its TCRdb copy is limited to in-frame clones, with some not included. Counted here are around 1,000,000 clones, 70% to 85% occurring once; the ten biggest clones make up over 0.8%. The source material was memory CD4+ T cells from PBMCs. These receptors all come from a man younger than 35 in good health. Some clones in this sample may be carry-over from other donors' samples. Both conserved end residues are part of each CDR3.

v_gene | CDR3aa
TRBV27 | CASSHSRDRGQEGTEAFF
TRBV28 | CASGTAQETQYF
TRBV2 | CASSPDRGKNTGELFF
TRBV19 | CASSIGTNTGELFF
TRBV10-1 | CATLGFGGNTGELFF
TRBV18 | CASSPGTAGAIDTQYF
TRBV27 | CASSLSLDASTDTQYF
TRBV5-1 | CASSLGLAVTYEQYF
TRBV7-9 | CASSSGQGARDGYTF
TRBV4-1 | CASSQGHRGGSNQPQHF
TRBV28 | CASSFWGSNQPQHF
TRBV18 | CASSPIRLAAGTDTQYF
TRBV7-2 | CASSLDGNTDTQYF
TRBV18 | CASSPSRGRGQYQETQYF
TRBV2 | CASSYDRPPNTGELFF
TRBV7-9 | CASSLATPRGFYGYTF
TRBV18 | CASSPWGGSDNEQFF
TRBV5-8 | CASSLVRTGARSEQFF
TRBV11-2 | CASSPGWAGPYGYTF
TRBV19 | CASSIQGLNYGYTF
TRBV6-1 | CASSEGFYEQYF
TRBV7-2 | CASSQTSYNEQFF
TRBV6-6 | CASSPPAEYSQYF
TRBV7-2 | CASSLLGPYSNQPQHF
TRBV7-2 | CASSGSLAGLQFF
TRBV7-2 | CASSLKSSGNTEAFF
TRBV28 | CASSPFRKNTGELFF
TRBV5-4 | CASSPGQRQSGNTIYF
TRBV6-5 | CASKKQGGNTIYF
TRBV5-4 | CASSLVRVNEQFF
TRBV2 | CASSGISQETQYF
TRBV9 | CASSAASSGNTIYF
TRBV29-1 | CSVLGGQGLSEQYF
TRBV7-2 | CASSLSTTRQSNQPQHF
TRBV4-2 | CASSPQTSGEYEQYF
TRBV9 | CASSPGQGSHEQYF
TRBV27 | CASSPETGSTDTQYF
TRBV5-1 | CASSPGTGDYNEQFF
TRBV5-1 | CASSSAGTTLESQQFF
TRBV18 | CASSPGGLQLNTEAFF
TRBV30 | CAWSGWLGNEQFF
TRBV18 | CASSPSTDSLWPFNYGYTF
TRBV19 | CASSIVRSGRGNEQFF
TRBV12-5 | CATSSGRQSDTQYF
TRBV5-1 | CASSLQGRDTGELFF
TRBV5-1 | CASSLVTSGTYEQYF
TRBV5-1 | CASSLDTPNYGYTF
TRBV7-9 | CASSSLAATGELFF
TRBV29-1 | CSVVGTTGWYEQYF